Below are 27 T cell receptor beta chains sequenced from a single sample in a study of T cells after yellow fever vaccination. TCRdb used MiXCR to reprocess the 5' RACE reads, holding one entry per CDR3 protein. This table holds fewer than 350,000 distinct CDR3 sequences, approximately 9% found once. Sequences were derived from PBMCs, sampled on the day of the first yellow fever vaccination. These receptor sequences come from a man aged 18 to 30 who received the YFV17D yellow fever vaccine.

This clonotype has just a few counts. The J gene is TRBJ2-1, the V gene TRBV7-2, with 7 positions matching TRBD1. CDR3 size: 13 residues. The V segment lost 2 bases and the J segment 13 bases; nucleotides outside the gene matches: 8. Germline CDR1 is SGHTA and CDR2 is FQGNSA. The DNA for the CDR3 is TGTGCCAGCAGCTTAATAGGATGGGACAGACAGTTCTTC. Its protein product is CASSLIGWDRQFF. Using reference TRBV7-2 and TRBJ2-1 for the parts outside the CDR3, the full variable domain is GAGVSQSPSNKVTEKGKDVELRCDPISGHTALYWYRQSLGQGLEFLIYFQGNSAPDKSGLPSDRFSAERTGGSVSTLTIQRTQQEDSAVYLCASSLIGWDRQFFGPGTRLTVL.

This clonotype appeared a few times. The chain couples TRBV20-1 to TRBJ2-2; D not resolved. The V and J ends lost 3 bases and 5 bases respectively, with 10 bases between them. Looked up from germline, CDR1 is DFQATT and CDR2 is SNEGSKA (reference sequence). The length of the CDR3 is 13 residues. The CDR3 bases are TGCAGTGCTAGGCACCCCGGAACCGGGGAGCTGTTTTTT. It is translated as CSARHPGTGELFF.

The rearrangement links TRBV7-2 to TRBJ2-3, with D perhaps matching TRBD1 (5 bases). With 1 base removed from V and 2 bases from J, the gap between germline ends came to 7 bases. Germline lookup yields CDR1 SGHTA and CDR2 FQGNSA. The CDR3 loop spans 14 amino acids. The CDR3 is CASSLEQVTDTQYF. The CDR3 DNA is TGTGCCAGCAGCTTAGAACAGGTCACAGATACGCAGTATTTT. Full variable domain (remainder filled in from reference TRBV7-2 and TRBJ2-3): GAGVSQSPSNKVTEKGKDVELRCDPISGHTALYWYRQSLGQGLEFLIYFQGNSAPDKSGLPSDRFSAERTGGSVSTLTIQRTQQEDSAVYLCASSLEQVTDTQYFGPGTRLTVL.

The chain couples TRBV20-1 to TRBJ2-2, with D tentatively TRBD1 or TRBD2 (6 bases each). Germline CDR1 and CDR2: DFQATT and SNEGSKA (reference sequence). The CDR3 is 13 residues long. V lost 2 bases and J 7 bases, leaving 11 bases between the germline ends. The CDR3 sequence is CSARKGGNGELFF. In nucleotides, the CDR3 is TGCAGTGCTAGAAAGGGGGGAAACGGGGAGCTGTTTTTT.

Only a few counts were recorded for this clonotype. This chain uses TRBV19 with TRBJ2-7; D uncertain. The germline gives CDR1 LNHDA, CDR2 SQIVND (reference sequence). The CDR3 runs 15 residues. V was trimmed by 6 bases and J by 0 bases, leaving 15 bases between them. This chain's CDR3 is CASRNEYGPSYEQYV. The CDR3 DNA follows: TGTGCCAGTAGGAACGAATACGGGCCCTCCTACGAGCAGTACGTC.

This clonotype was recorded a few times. The CDR3 DNA reads as TGTGCCAGCAGCGAGCGGTTCTCTGGGGCCAACGTCCTGACTTTC. Protein product: CASSERFSGANVLTF. The chain joins TRBV9 to TRBJ2-6; a weak D match, TRBD2 (5 bases). Germline V gene sequence: CDR1 SGDLS, CDR2 YYNGEE. V was shortened by 3 bases and J by 0 bases, with 7 bases between the two germline ends. The CDR3 sequence is 15 residues long.

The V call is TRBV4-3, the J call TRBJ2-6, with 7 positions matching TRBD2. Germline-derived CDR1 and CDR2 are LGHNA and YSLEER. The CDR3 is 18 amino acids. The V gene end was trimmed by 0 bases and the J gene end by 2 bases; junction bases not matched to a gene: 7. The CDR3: CASSQEKFGGTGANVLTF. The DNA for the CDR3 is TGCGCCAGCAGCCAAGAGAAGTTCGGGGGGACTGGGGCCAACGTCCTGACTTTC.

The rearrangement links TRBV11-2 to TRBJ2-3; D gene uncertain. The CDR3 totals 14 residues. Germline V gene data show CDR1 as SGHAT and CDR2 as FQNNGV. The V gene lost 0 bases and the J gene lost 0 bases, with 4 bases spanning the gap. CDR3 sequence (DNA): TGTGCCAGCAGCTTAGAGGCCAGCACAGATACGCAGTATTTT. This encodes CASSLEASTDTQYF.

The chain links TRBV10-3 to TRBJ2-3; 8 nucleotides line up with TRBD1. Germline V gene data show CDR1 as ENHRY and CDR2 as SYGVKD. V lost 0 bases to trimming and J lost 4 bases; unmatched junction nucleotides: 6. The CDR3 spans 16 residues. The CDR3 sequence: CAISESWTGRADTQYF. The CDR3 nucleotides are TGTGCCATCAGTGAGTCCTGGACAGGGCGTGCAGATACGCAGTATTTT.

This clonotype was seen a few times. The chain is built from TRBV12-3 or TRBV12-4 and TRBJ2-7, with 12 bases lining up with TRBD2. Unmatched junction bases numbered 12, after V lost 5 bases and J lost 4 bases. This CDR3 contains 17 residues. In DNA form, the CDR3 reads TGTGCCAGCAGTCCCTTGATCGGGACTAGCGGGCTTTACGAGCAGTACTTC. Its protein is CASSPLIGTSGLYEQYF.

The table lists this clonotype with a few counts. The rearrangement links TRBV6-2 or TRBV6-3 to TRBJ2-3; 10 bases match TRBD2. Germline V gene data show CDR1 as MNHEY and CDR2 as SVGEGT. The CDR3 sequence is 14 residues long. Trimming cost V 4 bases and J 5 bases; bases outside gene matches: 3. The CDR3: CASSLGLALDTQYF. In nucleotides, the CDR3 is TGTGCCAGCAGTTTGGGACTAGCGTTAGATACGCAGTATTTT.

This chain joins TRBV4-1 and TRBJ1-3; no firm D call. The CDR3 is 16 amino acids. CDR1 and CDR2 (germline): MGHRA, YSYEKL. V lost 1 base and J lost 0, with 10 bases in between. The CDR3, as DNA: TGCGCCAGCAGCCAAGTCGGGTGGACCTCTGGAAACACCATATATTTT. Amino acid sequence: CASSQVGWTSGNTIYF.

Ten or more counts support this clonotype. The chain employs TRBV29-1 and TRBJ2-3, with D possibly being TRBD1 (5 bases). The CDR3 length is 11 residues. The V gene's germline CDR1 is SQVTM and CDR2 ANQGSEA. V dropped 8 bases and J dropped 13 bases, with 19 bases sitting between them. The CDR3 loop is CSSWSGPGKYF. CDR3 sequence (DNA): TGCAGCTCCTGGTCAGGGCCCGGCAAGTATTTT.

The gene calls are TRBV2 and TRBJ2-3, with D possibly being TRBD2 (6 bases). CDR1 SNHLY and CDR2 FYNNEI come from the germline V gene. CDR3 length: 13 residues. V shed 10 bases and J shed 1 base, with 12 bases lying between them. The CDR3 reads CATFWGGTDTQYF. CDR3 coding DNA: TGTGCCACCTTTTGGGGGGGCACAGATACGCAGTATTTT.

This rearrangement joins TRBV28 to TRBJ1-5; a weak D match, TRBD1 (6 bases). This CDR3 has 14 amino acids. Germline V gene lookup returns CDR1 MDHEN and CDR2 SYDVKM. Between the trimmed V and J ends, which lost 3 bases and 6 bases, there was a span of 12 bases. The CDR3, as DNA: TGTGCCAGCAGTTTTGACGGGGGCGGTCAGCCCCAGCATTTT. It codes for CASSFDGGGQPQHF.

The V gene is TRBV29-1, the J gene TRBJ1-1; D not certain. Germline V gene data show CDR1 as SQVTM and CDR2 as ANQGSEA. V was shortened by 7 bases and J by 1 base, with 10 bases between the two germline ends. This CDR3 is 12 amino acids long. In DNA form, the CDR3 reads TGCAGCGGTACAGTAGGGAACACTGAAGCTTTCTTT. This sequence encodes CSGTVGNTEAFF.

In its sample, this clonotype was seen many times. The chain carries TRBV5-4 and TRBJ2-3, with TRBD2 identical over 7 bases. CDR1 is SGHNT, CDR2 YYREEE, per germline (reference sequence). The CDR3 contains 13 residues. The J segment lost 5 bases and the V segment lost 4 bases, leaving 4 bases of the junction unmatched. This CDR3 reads CASSGLVEDTQYF. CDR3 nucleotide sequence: TGTGCCAGCAGCGGACTAGTGGAAGATACGCAGTATTTT.

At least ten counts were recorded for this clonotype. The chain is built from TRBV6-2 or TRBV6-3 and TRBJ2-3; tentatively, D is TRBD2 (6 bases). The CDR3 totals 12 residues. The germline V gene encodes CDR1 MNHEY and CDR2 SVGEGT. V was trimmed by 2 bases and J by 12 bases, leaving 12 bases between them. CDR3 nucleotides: TGTGCCAGCAGTTACAACACCGGGAGACAGTATTTT. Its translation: CASSYNTGRQYF.

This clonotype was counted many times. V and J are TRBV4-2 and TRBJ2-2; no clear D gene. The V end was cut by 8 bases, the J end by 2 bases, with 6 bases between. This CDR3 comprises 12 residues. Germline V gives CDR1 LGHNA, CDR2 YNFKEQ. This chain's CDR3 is CASGDNTGELFF. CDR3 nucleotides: TGTGCCAGCGGAGACAACACCGGGGAGCTGTTTTTT.

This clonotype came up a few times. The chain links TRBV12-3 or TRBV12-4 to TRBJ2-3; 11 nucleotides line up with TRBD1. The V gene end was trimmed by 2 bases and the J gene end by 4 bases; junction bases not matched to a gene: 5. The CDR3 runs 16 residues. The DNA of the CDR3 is TGTGCCAGCAGTTTACCTGGGGGACAGGGGGCAGATACGCAGTATTTT. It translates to CASSLPGGQGADTQYF.

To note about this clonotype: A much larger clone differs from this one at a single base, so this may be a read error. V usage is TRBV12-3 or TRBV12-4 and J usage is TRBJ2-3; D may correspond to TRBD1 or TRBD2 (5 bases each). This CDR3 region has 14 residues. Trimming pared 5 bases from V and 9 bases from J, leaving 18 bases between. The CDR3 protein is CASSPGVVGPTQYF. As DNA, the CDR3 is TGTGCCAGCAGTCCCGGGGTAGTGGGGCCCACGCAGTATTTT.

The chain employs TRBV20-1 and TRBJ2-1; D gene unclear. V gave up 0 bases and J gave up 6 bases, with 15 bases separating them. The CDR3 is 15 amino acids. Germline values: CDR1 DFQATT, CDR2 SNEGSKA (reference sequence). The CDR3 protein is CSARDGRVISNEQFF. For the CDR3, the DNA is TGCAGTGCTAGAGATGGCCGGGTTATCAGCAATGAGCAGTTCTTC.

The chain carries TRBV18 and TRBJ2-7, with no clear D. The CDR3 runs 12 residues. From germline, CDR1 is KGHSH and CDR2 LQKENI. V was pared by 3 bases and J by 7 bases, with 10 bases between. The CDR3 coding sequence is TGTGCCAGCTCACCGATCGGAGTTGAGCAGTACTTC. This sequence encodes CASSPIGVEQYF.

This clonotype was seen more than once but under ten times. CDR3 in amino acids: CASSLNAGATDTQYF. As DNA, the CDR3 is TGTGCCAGCAGCTTAAACGCGGGGGCGACAGATACGCAGTATTTT. The genes are TRBV7-3 and TRBJ2-3; D may be TRBD2 (7 bases). The CDR3 extends over 15 amino acids. V was trimmed by 1 base and J by 3 bases, leaving 11 bases between them. Germline assignment: CDR1 SGHTA and CDR2 FQGTGA. Full variable domain (remainder filled in from reference TRBV7-3 and TRBJ2-3): GAGVSQTPSNKVTEKGKYVELRCDPISGHTALYWYRQSLGQGPEFLIYFQGTGAADDSGLPNDRFFAVRPEGSVSTLKIQRTERGDSAVYLCASSLNAGATDTQYFGPGTRLTVL.

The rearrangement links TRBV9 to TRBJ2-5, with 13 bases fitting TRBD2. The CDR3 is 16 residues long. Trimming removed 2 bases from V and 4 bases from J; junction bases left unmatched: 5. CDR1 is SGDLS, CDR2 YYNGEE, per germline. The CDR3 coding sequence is TGTGCCAGCAGCGTTGGACTAGCGGGGGTATTAGAGACCCAGTACTTC. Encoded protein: CASSVGLAGVLETQYF.

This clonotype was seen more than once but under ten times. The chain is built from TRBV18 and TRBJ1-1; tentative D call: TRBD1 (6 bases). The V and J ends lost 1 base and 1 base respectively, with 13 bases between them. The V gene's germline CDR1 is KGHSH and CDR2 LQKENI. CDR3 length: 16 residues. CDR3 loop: CASSPRSGAGNTEAFF. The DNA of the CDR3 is TGTGCCAGCTCACCACGGTCAGGGGCGGGGAACACTGAAGCTTTCTTT.

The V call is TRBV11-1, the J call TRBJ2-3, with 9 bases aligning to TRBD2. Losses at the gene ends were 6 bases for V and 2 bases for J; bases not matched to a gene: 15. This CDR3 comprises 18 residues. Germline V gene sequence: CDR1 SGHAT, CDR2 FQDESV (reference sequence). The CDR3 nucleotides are TGTGCCAGCAGGGAGCAGCGGGGGGCCCTACTTACCACAGATACGCAGTATTTT. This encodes CASREQRGALLTTDTQYF.